The clone carrying this T cell receptor (beta chain) was detected many times. The record originates from a study of blood T cell repertoires in COVID-19. In germline, CDR1 is SGHRS, CDR2 YFSETQ. Deletions cut 4 bases from V and 0 bases from J, with 10 bases between. The CDR3 is 14 residues long. In the authors' workflow: Reference gene primer amplification in the assay estimated nucleated cell counts. Assay used: immunoSEQ multiplex PCR; TCRdb lists only in-frame clones, some missing. The V and J calls and clone size come from that table; D and trimming were worked out from the DNA. The sample lists some 310,000 clones, around 87% occurring once.

This TCR was recovered from a man aged 50-59 years with active or convalescent COVID-19. The chain combines TRBV5-1 with TRBJ2-5; D is unresolved. Sequenced: peripheral blood. The CDR3 coding sequence is TGCGCCAGCAGCGGAGCAGACTACCAAGAGACCCAGTACTTC. Its translation: CASSGADYQETQYF.